The 21 T cell receptor beta chains below come from one sample, sequenced in a study of blood T cell repertoires in COVID-19. Profiled with immunoSEQ multiplex PCR; TCRdb holds only in-frame clones, not every one. The data hold 130,000 or so clones, with almost 90% observed a single time. The source material was peripheral blood. These receptors all stem from a woman in her fifties or sixties with acute or convalescent COVID-19.

The rearrangement links TRBV4-1 to TRBJ1-2; D possibly corresponds to TRBD1 (5 bases). Trimming removed 0 bases at V and 4 bases at J, with 21 bases between. From germline, CDR1 is MGHRA and CDR2 YSYEKL. This CDR3 has 18 amino acids. DNA for the CDR3: TGCGCCAGCAGCCAAGAGGGCAGGGAGATACAGGAGGGCTATGGCTACACCTTC. Its translation: CASSQEGREIQEGYGYTF.

The V call is TRBV10-1, the J call TRBJ2-7; 7 bases map to TRBD1. The length of the CDR3 is 15 residues. The germline V gene has CDR1 WNHNN and CDR2 SYGVQD (reference sequence). The J segment lost 5 bases and the V segment lost 3 bases, leaving 10 bases of the junction unmatched. CDR3 region: CASSEQGTLPNEQYF. For the CDR3, the DNA is TGCGCCAGCAGTGAACAGGGGACACTCCCCAACGAGCAGTACTTC.

In nucleotides, the CDR3 is TGTGCCAGCAGCCAAAACACTTCCGGGACAAAACCCTGTGTAAATGAGCAGTTCTTC. Protein product: CASSQNTSGTKPCVNEQFF. This sequence joins TRBV3-1 (or the pseudogene TRBV3-2) and TRBJ2-1; D possibly corresponds to TRBD1 (6 bases). This CDR3 is 19 amino acids long. Germline V lookup: CDR1 LGHDT, CDR2 YNNKEL (reference sequence). The V end lost 2 bases, the J end lost 7 bases, and 27 bases lay between the germline ends.

The gene calls are TRBV19 and TRBJ1-6; the match to TRBD1 covers 7 bases. This CDR3 contains 15 residues. Germline CDR1 reads LNHDA; CDR2 reads SQIVND (reference sequence). The junction had 8 bases not matched to a gene; V was cut back by 7 bases and J by 5 bases. CDR3 in amino acids: CASTRSGQDNSPLHF. DNA for the CDR3: TGTGCCAGTACACGCTCAGGACAGGATAATTCACCCCTCCACTTT.

V usage is TRBV15 and J usage is TRBJ1-1, with D hard to call. Germline CDR1 reads LNHNV; CDR2 reads YYDKDF (reference sequence). V shed 5 bases and J shed 4 bases, with 8 bases lying between them. The CDR3 runs to 12 residues. The CDR3 loop reads CATSHDSTEAFF. CDR3 coding DNA: TGTGCCACCAGCCACGATAGCACTGAAGCTTTCTTT.

This clone has just a few counts. Written as DNA, the CDR3 is TGTGCCAGCAGCTTGGAAGGGGGCCAGGGGTTTGAAGCTTTCTTT. Amino acid sequence: CASSLEGGQGFEAFF. The gene calls are TRBV5-4 and TRBJ1-1; 7 bases agree with TRBD1. After removal of 0 bases from V and 7 bases from J, the junction contained 9 bases not matched to a gene. Germline CDR1 is SGHNT and CDR2 is YYREEE (reference sequence). The CDR3 runs 15 residues.

V gene TRBV7-9 combines with J gene TRBJ1-2; unclear D gene. The CDR3 loop spans 12 amino acids. Germline loops: CDR1 SEHNR, CDR2 FQNEAQ (reference sequence). V dropped 6 bases and J dropped 8 bases, with 13 bases sitting between them. The CDR3 protein is CASSVDTYGYTF. In DNA form, the CDR3 reads TGTGCCAGCAGTGTTGACACCTACGGCTACACCTTC.

The chain joins TRBV18 to TRBJ1-2; D gene unclear. The CDR3 length is 13 residues. The germline V gene encodes CDR1 KGHSH and CDR2 LQKENI. V gave up 6 bases and J gave up 0 bases, with 8 bases separating them. This CDR3 is CASSGDTNYGYTF. The CDR3 coding sequence is TGTGCCAGCTCGGGCGATACTAACTATGGCTACACCTTC.

The rearrangement links TRBV5-4 to TRBJ2-4; a possible D gene is TRBD2 (6 bases). The CDR3 is 16 amino acids. The germline gives CDR1 SGHNT, CDR2 YYREEE (reference sequence). Between the trimmed V and J ends, which lost 2 bases and 0 bases, there was a span of 12 bases. The CDR3 reads CASSFGGFEAKNIQYF. For the CDR3, the DNA is TGTGCCAGCAGCTTCGGGGGATTTGAAGCCAAAAACATTCAGTACTTC. Full variable domain (rest looked up from reference TRBV5-4 and TRBJ2-4): ETGVTQSPTHLIKTRGQQVTLRCSSQSGHNTVSWYQQALGQGPQFIFQYYREEENGRGNFPPRFSGLQFPNYSSELNVNALELDDSALYLCASSFGGFEAKNIQYFGAGTRLSVL.

This rearrangement joins TRBV28 to TRBJ2-3, with 11 bases identical to TRBD2. With V trimmed by 7 bases and J by 1 base, 4 bases remained unmatched. The CDR3 loop spans 15 amino acids. From germline, CDR1 is MDHEN and CDR2 SYDVKM. The CDR3 spells CASNQLAGGTDTQYF. CDR3 in DNA: TGTGCCAGCAACCAACTAGCGGGGGGCACAGATACGCAGTATTTT.

This rearrangement joins TRBV27 to TRBJ1-1; TRBD1 might be the D (6 bases). Trimming removed 5 bases at V and 1 base at J, with 11 bases between. The CDR3 totals 14 residues. Germline values: CDR1 MNHEY, CDR2 SMNVEV (reference sequence). The CDR3 region is CASSLGHKNTEAFF. DNA of the CDR3: TGTGCCAGCAGTCTGGGACACAAGAACACTGAAGCTTTCTTT.

The genes are TRBV5-5 and TRBJ2-2; 9 bases align to TRBD2. Losses at the gene ends were 4 bases for V and 4 bases for J; bases not matched to a gene: 8. This CDR3 has 16 amino acids. In germline, CDR1 is SGHKS, CDR2 YYEKEE (reference sequence). The CDR3 region has the DNA TGTGCCAGCAGCGGAATGCGGGGGGGCCCCACCGGGGAGCTGTTTTTT. Its translation: CASSGMRGGPTGELFF.

This clone was picked up one time. The chain couples TRBV18 to TRBJ2-1, with D maybe TRBD2 (6 bases). The V gene lost 0 bases and the J gene lost 10 bases, with 13 bases spanning the gap. There are 14 residues in the CDR3. Germline values: CDR1 KGHSH, CDR2 LQKENI. CDR3 amino acids: CASSPPAGPPEQFF. CDR3 nucleotide sequence: TGTGCCAGCTCACCACCGGCGGGACCCCCCGAGCAGTTCTTC.

DNA of the CDR3: TGCGCCAGCAGCTTCGACCTTAGGGGGCGCGGGGATTTGGCCCTCCACTTT. Amino acids: CASSFDLRGRGDLALHF. The chain couples TRBV5-1 to TRBJ1-6, with TRBD1 matching 7 bases. V lost 2 bases, J lost 14 bases, and 19 bases stayed unmatched. The CDR3 is 17 amino acids. CDR1 and CDR2 from the germline V gene are SGHRS and YFSETQ.

V gene TRBV28 combines with J gene TRBJ1-5; D remains unclear. The CDR3 runs 15 residues. Trimming cost V 8 bases and J 6 bases, with 20 bases left between them. Germline V gene data show CDR1 as MDHEN and CDR2 as SYDVKM. The CDR3 sequence: CASPASLDGVQPQHF. CDR3 DNA sequence: TGTGCCAGCCCCGCCTCTCTCGACGGGGTTCAGCCCCAGCATTTT.

This chain uses TRBV19 with TRBJ1-5; 11 positions agree with TRBD1. Germline values: CDR1 LNHDA, CDR2 SQIVND (reference sequence). The V gene end was trimmed by 1 base and the J gene end by 7 bases; junction bases not matched to a gene: 6. The CDR3 has 16 residues. CDR3 in amino acids: CASSIGTGGMGQPQHF. The CDR3 bases are TGTGCCAGTAGTATAGGGACAGGGGGCATGGGACAGCCCCAGCATTTT.

Only a few counts were recorded for this clone. The V call is TRBV5-4, the J call TRBJ2-7; D uncertain. From germline, CDR1 is SGHNT and CDR2 YYREEE (reference sequence). This CDR3 is 14 amino acids long. V lost 4 bases, J lost 1 base, and 12 bases lay in between. The CDR3 loop reads CASSPQQSSYEQYF. CDR3 nucleotide sequence: TGTGCCAGCAGCCCACAGCAAAGTTCCTACGAGCAGTACTTC. Together with reference TRBV5-4 and TRBJ2-7, the CDR3 gives the full variable domain: ETGVTQSPTHLIKTRGQQVTLRCSSQSGHNTVSWYQQALGQGPQFIFQYYREEENGRGNFPPRFSGLQFPNYSSELNVNALELDDSALYLCASSPQQSSYEQYFGPGTRLTVT.

CDR3 region: CASSYGGARYEQYF. In DNA form, the CDR3 reads TGTGCCAGCAGTTACGGAGGGGCACGGTACGAGCAGTACTTC. The chain carries TRBV6-2 or TRBV6-3 and TRBJ2-7, with D tentatively TRBD2 (6 bases). V was shortened by 2 bases and J by 4 bases, with 12 bases between the two germline ends. The germline gives CDR1 MNHEY, CDR2 SVGEGT. The CDR3 totals 14 residues.

This chain joins TRBV6-5 and TRBJ1-1, with TRBD1 as a possible D gene (5 bases). The germline V gene encodes CDR1 MNHEY and CDR2 SVGAGI. The CDR3 runs 12 residues. Trimming took off 1 base at V and 7 bases at J, with 7 bases between the two ends. The CDR3: CASSYWGDEAFF. In nucleotides, the CDR3 is TGTGCCAGCAGTTACTGGGGGGATGAAGCTTTCTTT.

The chain links TRBV7-2 to TRBJ2-7; TRBD1 might be the D (5 bases). Per the germline V gene, CDR1 is SGHTA and CDR2 is FQGNSA. CDR3 length: 13 residues. The germline V and J ends were trimmed by 5 bases and 4 bases, with 12 bases remaining between them. The CDR3: CASSIPGPYEQYF. CDR3 DNA sequence: TGTGCCAGCAGCATCCCAGGGCCATACGAGCAGTACTTC.

The genes are TRBV6-2 or TRBV6-3 and TRBJ2-5, with 10 bases matching TRBD2. The CDR3 is made up of 16 amino acids. After removal of 0 bases from V and 5 bases from J, the junction contained 6 bases not matched to a gene. CDR1 MNHEY and CDR2 SVGEGT come from the germline V gene. The CDR3: CASSYSLAGESETQYF. The DNA for the CDR3 is TGTGCCAGCAGTTACTCCCTAGCGGGGGAGTCGGAGACCCAGTACTTC.